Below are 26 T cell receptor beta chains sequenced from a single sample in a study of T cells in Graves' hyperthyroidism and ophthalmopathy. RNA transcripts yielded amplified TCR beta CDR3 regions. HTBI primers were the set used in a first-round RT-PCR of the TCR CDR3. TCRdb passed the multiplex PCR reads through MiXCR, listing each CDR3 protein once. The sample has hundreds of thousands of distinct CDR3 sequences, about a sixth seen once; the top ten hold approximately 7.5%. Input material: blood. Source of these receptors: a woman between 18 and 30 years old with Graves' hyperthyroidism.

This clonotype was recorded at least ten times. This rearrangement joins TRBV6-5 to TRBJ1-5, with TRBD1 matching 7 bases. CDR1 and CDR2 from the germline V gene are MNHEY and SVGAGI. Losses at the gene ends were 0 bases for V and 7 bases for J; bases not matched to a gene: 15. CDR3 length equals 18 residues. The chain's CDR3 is CASSYSRRQGGSGQPQHF. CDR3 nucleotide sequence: TGTGCCAGCAGTTACTCGAGGAGGCAGGGGGGGTCGGGACAGCCCCAGCATTTT.

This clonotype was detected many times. CDR3 sequence reads: CASSLGQGPSSPLHF. The CDR3 region has the DNA TGTGCCAGCAGCCTCGGACAGGGTCCAAGTTCACCCCTCCACTTT. The chain uses TRBV16 and TRBJ1-6; the match to TRBD1 covers 8 bases. This CDR3 is built from 15 residues. V lost 4 bases to trimming and J lost 9 bases; unmatched junction nucleotides: 8. Germline V gives CDR1 KGHSY, CDR2 FQNENV.

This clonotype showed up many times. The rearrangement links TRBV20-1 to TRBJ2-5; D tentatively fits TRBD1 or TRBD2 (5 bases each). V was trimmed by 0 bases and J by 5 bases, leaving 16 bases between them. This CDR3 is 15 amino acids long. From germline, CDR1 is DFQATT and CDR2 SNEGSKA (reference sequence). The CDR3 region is CSARDGAGVTETQYF. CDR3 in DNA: TGCAGTGCTAGAGATGGGGCGGGTGTAACTGAGACCCAGTACTTC.

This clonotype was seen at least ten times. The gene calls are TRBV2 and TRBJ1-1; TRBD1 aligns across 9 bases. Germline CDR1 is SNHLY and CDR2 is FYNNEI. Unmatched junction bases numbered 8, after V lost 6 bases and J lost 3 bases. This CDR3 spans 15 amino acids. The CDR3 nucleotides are TGTGCCAGCAGGGCTAGTCGGACAGGGGACACTGAAGCTTTCTTT. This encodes CASRASRTGDTEAFF.

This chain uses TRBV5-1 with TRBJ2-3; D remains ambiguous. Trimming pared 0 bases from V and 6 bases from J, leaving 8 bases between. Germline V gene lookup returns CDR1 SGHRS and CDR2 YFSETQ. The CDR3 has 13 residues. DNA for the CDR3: TGCGCCAGCAGCTTGGTGTACGAGGATACGCAGTATTTT. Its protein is CASSLVYEDTQYF. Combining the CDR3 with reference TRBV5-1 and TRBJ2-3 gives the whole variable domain KAGVTQTPRYLIKTRGQQVTLSCSPISGHRSVSWYQQTPGQGLQFLFEYFSETQRNKGNFPGRFSGRQFSNSRSEMNVSTLELGDSALYLCASSLVYEDTQYFGPGTRLTVL.

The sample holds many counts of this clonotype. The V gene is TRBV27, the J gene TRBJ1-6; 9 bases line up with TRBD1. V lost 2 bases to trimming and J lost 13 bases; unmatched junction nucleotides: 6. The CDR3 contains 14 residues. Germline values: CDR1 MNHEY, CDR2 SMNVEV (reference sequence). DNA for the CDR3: TGTGCCAGCAGTTTAGCGGGACAGGGCCCCCCCCTCCACTTT. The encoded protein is CASSLAGQGPPLHF.

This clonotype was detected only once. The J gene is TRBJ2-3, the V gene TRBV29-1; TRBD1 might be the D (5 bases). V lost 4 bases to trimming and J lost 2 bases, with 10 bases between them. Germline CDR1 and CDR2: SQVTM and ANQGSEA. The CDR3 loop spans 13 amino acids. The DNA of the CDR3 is TGCAGCGTTGCAGGGCCCCTCACAGATACGCAGTATTTT. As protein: CSVAGPLTDTQYF.

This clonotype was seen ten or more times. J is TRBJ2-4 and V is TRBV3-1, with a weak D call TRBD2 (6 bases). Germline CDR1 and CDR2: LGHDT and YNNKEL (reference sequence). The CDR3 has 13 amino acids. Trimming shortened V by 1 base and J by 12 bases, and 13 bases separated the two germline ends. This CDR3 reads CASSQGGLASQYF. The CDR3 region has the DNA TGTGCCAGCAGCCAAGGGGGCCTAGCGTCTCAGTACTTC.

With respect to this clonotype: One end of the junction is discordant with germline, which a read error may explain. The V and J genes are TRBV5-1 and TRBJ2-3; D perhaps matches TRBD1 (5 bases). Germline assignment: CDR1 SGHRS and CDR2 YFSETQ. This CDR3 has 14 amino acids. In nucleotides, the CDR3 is TGCGCCAGCAGCTTGGTTCTGGACACAGGTACGCAGTATTTT. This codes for CASSLVLDTGTQYF.

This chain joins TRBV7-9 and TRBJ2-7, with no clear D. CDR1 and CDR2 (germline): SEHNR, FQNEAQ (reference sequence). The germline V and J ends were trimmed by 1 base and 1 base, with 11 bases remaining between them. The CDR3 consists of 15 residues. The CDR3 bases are TGTGCCAGCAGCTTAGACAGCAGCAATTCCTACGAGCAGTACTTC. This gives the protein CASSLDSSNSYEQYF. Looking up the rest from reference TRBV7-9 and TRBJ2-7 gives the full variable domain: DTGVSQNPRHKITKRGQNVTFRCDPISEHNRLYWYRQTLGQGPEFLTYFQNEAQLEKSRLLSDRFSAERPKGSFSTLEIQRTEQGDSAMYLCASSLDSSNSYEQYFGPGTRLTVT.

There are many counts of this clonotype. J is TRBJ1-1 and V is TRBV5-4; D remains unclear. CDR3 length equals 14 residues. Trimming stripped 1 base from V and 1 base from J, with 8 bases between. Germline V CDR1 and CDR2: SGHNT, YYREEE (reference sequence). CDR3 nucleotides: TGTGCCAGCAGCTTGAAGGGAGGGAACACTGAAGCTTTCTTT. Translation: CASSLKGGNTEAFF. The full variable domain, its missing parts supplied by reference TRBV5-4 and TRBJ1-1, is ETGVTQSPTHLIKTRGQQVTLRCSSQSGHNTVSWYQQALGQGPQFIFQYYREEENGRGNFPPRFSGLQFPNYSSELNVNALELDDSALYLCASSLKGGNTEAFFGQGTRLTVV.

The CDR3 DNA reads TGTGCCAGCAGACCCTGGGGGGCGATCTACAATGAGCAGTTCTTC. As protein: CASRPWGAIYNEQFF. The genes are TRBV11-2 and TRBJ2-1; tentatively, D is TRBD1 or TRBD2 (6 bases each). Germline values: CDR1 SGHAT, CDR2 FQNNGV. Trimming removed 6 bases from V and 3 bases from J, with 15 bases in between. CDR3 length equals 15 residues.

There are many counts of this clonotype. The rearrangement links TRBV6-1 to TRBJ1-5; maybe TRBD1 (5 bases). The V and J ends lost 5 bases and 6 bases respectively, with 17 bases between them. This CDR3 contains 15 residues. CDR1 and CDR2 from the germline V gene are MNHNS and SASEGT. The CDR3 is CASSPTGGSGQPQHF. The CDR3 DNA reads TGTGCCAGCAGTCCAACAGGAGGTTCGGGTCAGCCCCAGCATTTT.

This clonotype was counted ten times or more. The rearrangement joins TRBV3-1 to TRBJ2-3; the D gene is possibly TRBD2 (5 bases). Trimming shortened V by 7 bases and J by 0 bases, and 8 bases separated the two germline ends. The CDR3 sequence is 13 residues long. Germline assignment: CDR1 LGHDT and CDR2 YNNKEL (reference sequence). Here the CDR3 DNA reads TGTGCCAGCAAGACTACTAGCACAGATACGCAGTATTTT. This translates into CASKTTSTDTQYF.

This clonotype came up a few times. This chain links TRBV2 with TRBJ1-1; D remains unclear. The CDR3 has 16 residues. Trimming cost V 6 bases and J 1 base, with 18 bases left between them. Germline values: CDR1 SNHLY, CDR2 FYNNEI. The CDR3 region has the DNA TGTGCCAGCAGGGAATTCCCACGAACAGAGAACACTGAAGCTTTCTTT. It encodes CASREFPRTENTEAFF. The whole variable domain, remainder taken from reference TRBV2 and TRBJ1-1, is EPEVTQTPSHQVTQMGQEVILRCVPISNHLYFYWYRQILGQKVEFLVSFYNNEISEKSEIFDDQFSVERPDGSNFTLKIRSTKLEDSAMYFCASREFPRTENTEAFFGQGTRLTVV.

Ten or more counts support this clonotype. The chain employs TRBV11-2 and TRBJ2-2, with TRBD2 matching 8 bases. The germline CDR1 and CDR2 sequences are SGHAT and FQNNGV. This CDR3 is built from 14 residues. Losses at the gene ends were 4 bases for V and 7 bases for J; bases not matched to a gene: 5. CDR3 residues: CASSSRTSSGELFF. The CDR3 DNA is TGTGCCAGCAGCTCCAGGACTAGCAGCGGGGAGCTGTTTTTT.

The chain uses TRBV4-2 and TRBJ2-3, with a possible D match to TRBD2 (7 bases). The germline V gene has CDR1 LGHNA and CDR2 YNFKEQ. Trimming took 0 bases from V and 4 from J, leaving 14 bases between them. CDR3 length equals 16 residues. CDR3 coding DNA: TGTGCCAGCAGCCAAGAGAGGGGGGAGGGGGCAGATACGCAGTATTTT. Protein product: CASSQERGEGADTQYF.

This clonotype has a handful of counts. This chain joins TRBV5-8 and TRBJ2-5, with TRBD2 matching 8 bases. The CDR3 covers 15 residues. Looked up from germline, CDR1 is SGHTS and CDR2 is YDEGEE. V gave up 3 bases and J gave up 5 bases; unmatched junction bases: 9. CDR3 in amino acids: CASSSGLDGKETQYF. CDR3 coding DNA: TGTGCCAGCAGCTCGGGACTAGATGGCAAGGAGACCCAGTACTTC.

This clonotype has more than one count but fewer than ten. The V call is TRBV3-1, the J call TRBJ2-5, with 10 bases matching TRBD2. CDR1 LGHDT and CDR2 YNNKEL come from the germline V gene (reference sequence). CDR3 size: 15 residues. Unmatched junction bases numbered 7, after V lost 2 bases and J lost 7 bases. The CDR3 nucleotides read TGTGCCAGCAGCCAACTAGCGGGGGCGGGGGGGACCCAGTACTTC. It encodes CASSQLAGAGGTQYF.

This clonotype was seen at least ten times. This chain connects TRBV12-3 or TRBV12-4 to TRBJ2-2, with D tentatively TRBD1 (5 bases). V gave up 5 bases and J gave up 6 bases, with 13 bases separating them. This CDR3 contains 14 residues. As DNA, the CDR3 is TGTGCCAGCAGTACTAAGCCGACAGCCGGGGAGCTGTTTTTT. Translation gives CASSTKPTAGELFF.

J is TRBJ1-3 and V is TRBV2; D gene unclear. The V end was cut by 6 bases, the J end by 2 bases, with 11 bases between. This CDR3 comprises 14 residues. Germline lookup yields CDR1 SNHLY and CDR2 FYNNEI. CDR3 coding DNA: TGTGCCAGCAGGAAAGGTTACGCTGGAAACACCATATATTTT. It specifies CASRKGYAGNTIYF.

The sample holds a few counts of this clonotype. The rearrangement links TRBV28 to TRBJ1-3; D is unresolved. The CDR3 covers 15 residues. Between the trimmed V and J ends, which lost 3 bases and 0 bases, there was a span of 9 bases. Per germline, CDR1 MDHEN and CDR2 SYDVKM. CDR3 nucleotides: TGTGCCAGCAGTTTGGCCGCGAGCTCTGGAAACACCATATATTTT. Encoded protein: CASSLAASSGNTIYF.

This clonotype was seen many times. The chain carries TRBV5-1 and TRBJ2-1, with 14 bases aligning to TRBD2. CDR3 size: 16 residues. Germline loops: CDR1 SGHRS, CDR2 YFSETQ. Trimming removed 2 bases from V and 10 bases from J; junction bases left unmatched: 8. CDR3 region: CASSFTGTSGRSEQFF. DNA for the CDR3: TGCGCCAGCAGCTTCACCGGGACTAGCGGGAGATCAGAGCAGTTCTTC. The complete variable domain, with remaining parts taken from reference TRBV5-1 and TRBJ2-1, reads KAGVTQTPRYLIKTRGQQVTLSCSPISGHRSVSWYQQTPGQGLQFLFEYFSETQRNKGNFPGRFSGRQFSNSRSEMNVSTLELGDSALYLCASSFTGTSGRSEQFFGPGTRLTVL.

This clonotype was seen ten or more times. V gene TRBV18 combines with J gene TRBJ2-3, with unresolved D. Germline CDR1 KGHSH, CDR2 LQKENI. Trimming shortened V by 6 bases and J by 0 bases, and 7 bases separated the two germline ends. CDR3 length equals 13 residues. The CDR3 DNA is TGTGCCAGCTCCCAAGGAAGCACAGATACGCAGTATTTT. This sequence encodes CASSQGSTDTQYF. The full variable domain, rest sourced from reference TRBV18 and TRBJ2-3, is NAGVMQNPRHLVRRRGQEARLRCSPMKGHSHVYWYRQLPEEGLKFMVYLQKENIIDESGMPKERFSAEFPKEGPSILRIQQVVRGDSAAYFCASSQGSTDTQYFGPGTRLTVL.

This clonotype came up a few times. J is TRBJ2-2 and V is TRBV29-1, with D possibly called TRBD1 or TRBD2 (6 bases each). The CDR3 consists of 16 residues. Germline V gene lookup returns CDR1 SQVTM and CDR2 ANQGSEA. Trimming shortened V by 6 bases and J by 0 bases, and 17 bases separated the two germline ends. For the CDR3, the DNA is TGCAGCGTCGCCCTAGGGGGAGGCGCGAACACCGGGGAGCTGTTTTTT. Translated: CSVALGGGANTGELFF.

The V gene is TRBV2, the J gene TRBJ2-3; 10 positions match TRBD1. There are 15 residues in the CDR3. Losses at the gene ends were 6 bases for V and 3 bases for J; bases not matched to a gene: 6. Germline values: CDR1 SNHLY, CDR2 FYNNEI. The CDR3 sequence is CASRPGQGMTDTQYF. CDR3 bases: TGTGCCAGCAGACCGGGACAGGGGATGACAGATACGCAGTATTTT.